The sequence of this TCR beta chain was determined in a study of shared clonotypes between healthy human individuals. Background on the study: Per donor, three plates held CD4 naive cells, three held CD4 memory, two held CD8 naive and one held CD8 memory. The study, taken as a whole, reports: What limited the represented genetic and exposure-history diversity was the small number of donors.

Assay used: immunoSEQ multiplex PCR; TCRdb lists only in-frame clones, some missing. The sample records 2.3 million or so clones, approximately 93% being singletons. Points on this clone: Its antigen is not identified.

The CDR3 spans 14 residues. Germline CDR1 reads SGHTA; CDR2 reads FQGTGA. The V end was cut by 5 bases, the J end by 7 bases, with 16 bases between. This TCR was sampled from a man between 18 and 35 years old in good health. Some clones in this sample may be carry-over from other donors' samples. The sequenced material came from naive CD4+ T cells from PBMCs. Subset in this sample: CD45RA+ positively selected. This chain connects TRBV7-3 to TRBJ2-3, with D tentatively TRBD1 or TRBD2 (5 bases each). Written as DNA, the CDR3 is TGTGCCAGCAGCCGATCCCGGGACCACAATACGCAGTATTTT. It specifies CASSRSRDHNTQYF.